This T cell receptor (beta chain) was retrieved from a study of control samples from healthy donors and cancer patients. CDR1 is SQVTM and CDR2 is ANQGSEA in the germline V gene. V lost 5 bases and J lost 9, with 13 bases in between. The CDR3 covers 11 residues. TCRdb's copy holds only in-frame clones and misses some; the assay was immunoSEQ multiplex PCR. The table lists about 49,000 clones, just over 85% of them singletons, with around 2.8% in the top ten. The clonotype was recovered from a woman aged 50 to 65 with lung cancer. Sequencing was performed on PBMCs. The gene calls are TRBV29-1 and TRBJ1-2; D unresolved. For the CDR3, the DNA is TGCAGCGTTCTCGATCAGGAGAGCTACACCTTC. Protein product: CSVLDQESYTF. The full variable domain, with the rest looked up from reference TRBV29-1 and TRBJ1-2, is SAVISQKPSRDICQRGTSLTIQCQVDSQVTMMFWYRQQPGQSLTLIATANQGSEATYESGFVIDKFPISRPNLTFSTLTVSNMSPEDSSIYLCSVLDQESYTFGSGTRLTVV.